One sample yielded the 12 T cell receptor beta chains listed below, sequenced in a study of vaccination effects on CD4 cells after COVID-19 (dated by TCRdb to 2022 to 2024). The ViraFEST assay stimulated PBMC with viral peptide pools and then used TCR sequencing to identify antigen-specific CD4+ T cell clonotypes by expansion. After around 10 days of culture, CD4+ T cells were isolated with the EasySep CD4+ T cell isolation kit. Negative nucleocapsid antibody results before and after vaccination confirmed that the healthy vaccine recipients had no prior SARS-CoV-2 infection. The method was the immunoSEQ multiplex PCR assay. TCRdb re-hosts the immuneACCESS table, in-frame sequences only. Its copies lack some clones; in the studies checked, an unresolved V gene accounts for under half of them, and the cause for the rest is not known. This sample has around 25,000 clones in its table, and 72% of those were observed once. The ten largest clones add up to roughly a tenth of the sample.

Their recognized antigens are unknown. The starting material was CD4+ T cells from PBMCs cultured with SARS-CoV-2 spike peptides, obtained before COVID-19 vaccination. The sample's cell subset or site label, in plain terms: SARS-CoV-2 spike overlapping peptide pool stimulation. The receptors were sampled from a human donor who received a COVID-19 vaccine.

The V gene is TRBV5-4, the J gene TRBJ1-2; no firm D call. V dropped 5 bases and J dropped 0 bases, with 8 bases sitting between them. The germline V gene has CDR1 SGHNT and CDR2 YYREEE (reference sequence). This CDR3 comprises 13 residues. The CDR3 DNA follows: TGTGCCAGCAGTTCCGGGACTAACTATGGCTACACCTTC. Translated, it gives CASSSGTNYGYTF.

The chain couples TRBV5-1 to TRBJ1-2; maybe TRBD1 (5 bases). This CDR3 contains 17 residues. Germline lookup yields CDR1 SGHRS and CDR2 YFSETQ. V lost 0 bases, J lost 0 bases, and 15 bases lay in between. Written as DNA, the CDR3 is TGCGCCAGCAGCTTGGCCCGGGCAGGGAGATCTAACTATGGCTACACCTTC. This sequence encodes CASSLARAGRSNYGYTF.

The CDR3 bases are TGTGCCAGTAGTATACGAGCATATAGCAATCAGCCCCAGCATTTT. This gives the protein CASSIRAYSNQPQHF. This rearrangement joins TRBV19 to TRBJ1-5, with D hard to call. In germline, CDR1 is LNHDA, CDR2 SQIVND (reference sequence). Trimming pared 2 bases from V and 0 bases from J, leaving 8 bases between. CDR3 length: 15 residues.

The V call is TRBV3-1 (or the pseudogene TRBV3-2), the J call TRBJ2-3; 12 bases fit TRBD2. Germline CDR1 reads LGHDT; CDR2 reads YNNKEL (reference sequence). The CDR3 covers 16 residues. V lost 4 bases to trimming and J lost 3 bases; unmatched junction nucleotides: 5. The CDR3 protein is CASSPRTSGATDTQYF. The DNA of the CDR3 is TGTGCCAGCAGCCCCCGGACTAGCGGGGCTACAGATACGCAGTATTTT.

The gene calls are TRBV28 and TRBJ2-1; 12 bases align to TRBD2. The V gene end was trimmed by 5 bases and the J gene end by 9 bases; junction bases not matched to a gene: 8. CDR1 MDHEN and CDR2 SYDVKM come from the germline V gene. The CDR3 has 15 residues. The CDR3 here is CASSKRLAGVSEQFF. The CDR3 region has the DNA TGTGCCAGCAGTAAGAGACTAGCGGGAGTCAGTGAGCAGTTCTTC.

The J gene is TRBJ1-2, the V gene TRBV5-4; D is unclear. The CDR3 extends over 15 amino acids. The ends were cut back, 0 bases at V and 8 bases at J, with 17 bases in the middle. Germline V gene data show CDR1 as SGHNT and CDR2 as YYREEE (reference sequence). Here the CDR3 reads CASSLELLGMGGYTF. CDR3 bases: TGTGCCAGCAGCTTGGAGTTACTGGGAATGGGCGGCTACACCTTC.

The DNA for the CDR3 is TGTGCCAGTAGTATCGGGACAGTAAGCAATCAGCCCCAGCATTTT. It is translated as CASSIGTVSNQPQHF. This chain joins TRBV19 and TRBJ1-5, with 7 positions matching TRBD1. V lost 3 bases, J lost 1 base, and 3 bases stayed unmatched. Germline V lookup: CDR1 LNHDA, CDR2 SQIVND (reference sequence). The CDR3 spans 15 residues.

J is TRBJ2-1 and V is TRBV5-1; tentative D call: TRBD1 (5 bases). CDR3 length equals 13 residues. The germline V and J ends were trimmed by 4 bases and 6 bases, with 11 bases remaining between them. Germline-derived CDR1 and CDR2 are SGHRS and YFSETQ. The CDR3 DNA is TGCGCCAGCAGCACCAGGGTCTCCAATGAGCAGTTCTTC. This sequence encodes CASSTRVSNEQFF.

This chain connects TRBV6-5 to TRBJ2-7, with 8 bases that match TRBD1. Germline-derived CDR1 and CDR2 are MNHEY and SVGAGI. The V and J ends lost 6 bases and 2 bases, in that order; junction bases with no gene match: 3. This CDR3 has 13 amino acids. The CDR3 sequence is CASRQGAAYEQYF. The DNA for the CDR3 is TGTGCCAGCAGGCAGGGGGCAGCCTACGAGCAGTACTTC.

The chain recombines TRBV27 with TRBJ1-2, with TRBD1 matching 9 bases. Germline V CDR1 and CDR2: MNHEY, SMNVEV (reference sequence). The CDR3 loop spans 17 amino acids. J was trimmed by 1 base and V by 2 bases; bases with no gene match: 8. The chain's CDR3 is CASSLRIDRGINYGYTF. DNA for the CDR3: TGTGCCAGCAGTTTACGGATCGACAGGGGGATTAACTATGGCTACACCTTC.

This clone was seen only a few times. CDR3 amino acids: CASSLDVSDTQYF. In nucleotides, the CDR3 is TGTGCCAGCAGCTTGGACGTGTCAGATACGCAGTATTTT. This chain joins TRBV12-3 or TRBV12-4 and TRBJ2-3, with no clear D. CDR3 length: 13 residues. V was shortened by 6 bases and J by 4 bases, with 11 bases between the two germline ends.

This rearrangement joins TRBV6-5 to TRBJ1-2, with D perhaps matching TRBD1 (5 bases). Germline loops: CDR1 MNHEY, CDR2 SVGAGI. Trimming took off 6 bases at V and 4 bases at J, with 15 bases between the two ends. The CDR3 spans 14 residues. For the CDR3, the DNA is TGTGCCAGCAGAACTGCCAGGGCTCGCTATGGCTACACCTTC. Its protein is CASRTARARYGYTF.